This is a list of T cell receptor beta chains from one sample in a study of blood T cells in healthy people across ages. MiXCR, applied by TCRdb to the 5' RACE reads, yields one record per CDR3 protein. The repertoire holds about 1.4 million distinct CDR3 sequences, with approximately 59% as singletons. The source material was blood. Receptor source: a man in his late teens or twenties in good health. Both conserved end residues are part of each CDR3. Fields, in order: V gene, CDR3 length, CDR3 protein.

>TRBV12-3/TRBV12-4|17
CASSFFRPAIGDTEAFF
>TRBV19|14
CASSIAGVPSDQYF
>TRBV20-1|14
CSAALSGSTDTQYF
>TRBV7-9|13
CASRQTTDGEQFF
>TRBV11-1|22
CASSSYLVGELYEGAKTDTQYF
>TRBV10-3|19
CAISESGQEKSSYNSPLHF
>TRBV12-3/TRBV12-4|13
CASKETRTGELFF
>TRBV20-1|14
CSAGGRADNQPQHF
>TRBV4-3|17
CASSQDGTSGVYNEQFF
>TRBV28|14
CATRTTASNQPQHF
>TRBV11-2|17
CASSLSGSGSYYNEQFF
>TRBV6-5|15
CASSYTGQGKETQYF
>TRBV2|15
CASAGGQGESYEQYF
>TRBV6-2/TRBV6-3|14
CASVAGTVVYEQYF
>TRBV29-1|19
CSVISSFPSPPTSSYEQYF
>TRBV7-2|16
CASSPGLAGGTDTQYF
>TRBV7-9|16
CASSLPDRGGSYEQYF
>TRBV9|15
CASSALASSTDTQYF
>TRBV28|11
CASRRGWGYTF
>TRBV29-1|14
CSVEVAGTNTEAFF
>TRBV24-1|13
CATRGGRTDTQYF
>TRBV10-3|13
CASTGTGSYEQYF
>TRBV30|13
CAWGGNTYNEQFF
>TRBV20-1|14
CSALKRELYNEQFF
>TRBV18|13
CASSPYQKETQYF
>TRBV7-9|15
CASSLTATGNQPQHF
>TRBV11-2|15
CASSLLAGDPNEQFF